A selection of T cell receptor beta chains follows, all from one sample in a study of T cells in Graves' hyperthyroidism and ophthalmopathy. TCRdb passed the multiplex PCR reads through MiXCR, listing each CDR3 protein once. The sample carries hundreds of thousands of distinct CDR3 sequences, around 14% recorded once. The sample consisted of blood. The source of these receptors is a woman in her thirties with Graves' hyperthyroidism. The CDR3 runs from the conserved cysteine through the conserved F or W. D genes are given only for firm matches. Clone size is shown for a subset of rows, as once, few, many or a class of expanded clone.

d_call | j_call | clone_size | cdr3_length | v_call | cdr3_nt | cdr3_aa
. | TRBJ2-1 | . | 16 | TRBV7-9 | TGTGCCAGCAGCGTTGATAGGGGGGCCCTCCACAATGAGCAGTTCTTC | CASSVDRGALHNEQFF
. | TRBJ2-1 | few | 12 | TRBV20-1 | TGCAGTGCTAGAGGGGGGCGAGATGAGCAGTTCTTC | CSARGGRDEQFF
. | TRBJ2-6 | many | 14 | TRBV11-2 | TGTGCCAGCAGCCAGATCTCTGGGGCCAACGTCCTGACTTTC | CASSQISGANVLTF
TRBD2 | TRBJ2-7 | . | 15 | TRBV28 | TGTGCCAGCAGTCAGACTAGCGGGCACTCCTACGAGCAGTACTTC | CASSQTSGHSYEQYF
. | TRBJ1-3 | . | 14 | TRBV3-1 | TGTGCCAGCAGCCCCAGGGACGCTGGAAACACCATATATTTT | CASSPRDAGNTIYF
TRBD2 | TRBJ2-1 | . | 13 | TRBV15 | TGTGCCATCGGACTAGCGGGAGGCAATGAGCAGTTCTTC | CAIGLAGGNEQFF
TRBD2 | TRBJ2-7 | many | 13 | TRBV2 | TGTGCCAGCAGTGTGGGACTAAACTACGAGCAGTACTTC | CASSVGLNYEQYF
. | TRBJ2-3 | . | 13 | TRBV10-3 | TGTGCCATCAGTGAGGGGCGGACAGATACGCAGTATTTT | CAISEGRTDTQYF
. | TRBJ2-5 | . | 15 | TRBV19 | TGTGCCAGTAGTATAGTCACGGGTGTTGAAGAGACCCAGTACTTC | CASSIVTGVEETQYF
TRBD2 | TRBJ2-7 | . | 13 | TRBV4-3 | TGCGCCAGCAGCCAGGGGGGGGTGGACGAGCAGTACTTC | CASSQGGVDEQYF
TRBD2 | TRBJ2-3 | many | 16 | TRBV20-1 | TGCAGTGCTAGTGCGCTAGCGGGAGGTATTGGAGATACGCAGTATTTT | CSASALAGGIGDTQYF
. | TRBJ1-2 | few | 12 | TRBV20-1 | TGCAGTGCTGGCGACAAGAGCTATGGCTACACCTTC | CSAGDKSYGYTF
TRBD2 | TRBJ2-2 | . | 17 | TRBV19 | TGTGCCAGTAGGAACAACCCGGGACTAGCGGGATGGGGGGAGCTGTTTTTT | CASRNNPGLAGWGELFF
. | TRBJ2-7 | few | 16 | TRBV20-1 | TGCAGTGCTAGAGATCTTTTTGAGACAGCCCGCTACGAGCAGTACTTC | CSARDLFETARYEQYF
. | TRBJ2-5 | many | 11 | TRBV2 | TGTGCCACTAGATTAGGGGAGACCCAGTACTTC | CATRLGETQYF
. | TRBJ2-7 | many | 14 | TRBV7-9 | TGTGCCAGCAGTTATCCGGGACAAGGAACAGAGCAGTACTTC | CASSYPGQGTEQYF
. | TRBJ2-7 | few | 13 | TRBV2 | TGTGCCAGCAGTGGGGCTGAGAAGGGCGAGCAGTACTTC | CASSGAEKGEQYF